This entry lists 19 T cell receptor beta chains sequenced from one sample in a study of T cell changes during pregnancy in multiple sclerosis. Generated by immunoSEQ multiplex PCR, the TCRdb table keeps only in-frame clones and is missing some. The repertoire includes around 57,000 clones, about 92% of them detected once, and approximately 0.15% sits in the top ten. The sample here was CD4+ T cells from peripheral blood mononuclear cells, taken after pregnancy. The receptors derive from a female donor in good health, enrolled as a control in a pregnancy study.

V gene TRBV4-1 combines with J gene TRBJ2-2, with D possibly being TRBD1 (5 bases). This CDR3 spans 14 amino acids. V shed 4 bases and J shed 1 base, with 7 bases lying between them. The V gene's germline CDR1 is MGHRA and CDR2 YSYEKL. Here the CDR3 DNA reads TGCGCCAGCAGCCGGCAGGGGAACACCGGGGAGCTGTTTTTT. This translates into CASSRQGNTGELFF.

This chain joins TRBV18 and TRBJ2-2; 8 positions match TRBD1. The V gene end was trimmed by 1 base and the J gene end by 6 bases; junction bases not matched to a gene: 7. CDR1 is KGHSH and CDR2 is LQKENI in the germline V gene. CDR3 length equals 16 residues. DNA for the CDR3: TGTGCCAGCTCACCACTGGACAGGGCTAGCGCCGGGGAGCTGTTTTTT. Encoded protein: CASSPLDRASAGELFF.

This chain links TRBV2 with TRBJ1-2; 7 nucleotides line up with TRBD1. Trimming at V came to 7 bases and at J to 7 bases, leaving 9 bases not matched to a gene. The CDR3 has 13 residues. The V gene's germline CDR1 is SNHLY and CDR2 FYNNEI. CDR3: CASTRQGMVGYTF. CDR3 coding DNA: TGTGCCAGCACAAGACAGGGAATGGTTGGCTACACCTTC.

The chain uses TRBV7-6 and TRBJ2-6, with 10 bases fitting TRBD1. Germline trimming cut 4 bases from V and 4 bases from J; bases unmatched to any gene: 10. Germline-derived CDR1 and CDR2 are SGHVS and FNYEAQ. The CDR3 sequence is 18 residues long. The CDR3 loop reads CASSSGTGAVYGANVLTF. For the CDR3, the DNA is TGTGCCAGCAGCTCAGGGACAGGGGCTGTGTACGGGGCCAACGTCCTGACTTTC.

The chain couples TRBV6-6 to TRBJ1-5; TRBD1 matches 9 bases. Germline assignment: CDR1 MNHNY and CDR2 SVGAGI (reference sequence). Unmatched junction bases numbered 8, after V lost 4 bases and J lost 7 bases. The CDR3 consists of 15 residues. CDR3 DNA: TGTGCCAGCAGTTCCATGGACAGGGGCGACCAGCCCCAGCATTTT. Its protein product is CASSSMDRGDQPQHF.

The chain carries TRBV27 and TRBJ1-4, with 8 positions matching TRBD1. This CDR3 region has 14 residues. Germline trimming cut 6 bases from V and 2 bases from J; bases unmatched to any gene: 2. CDR1 is MNHEY and CDR2 is SMNVEV in the germline V gene (reference sequence). CDR3 amino acids: CASSRTGTNEKLFF. In DNA form, the CDR3 reads TGTGCCAGCAGCCGGACAGGGACTAATGAAAAACTGTTTTTT.

This chain uses TRBV5-1 with TRBJ2-7, with TRBD1 matching over 8 bases. Germline V CDR1 and CDR2: SGHRS, YFSETQ. The CDR3 sequence is 18 residues long. Trimming took 3 bases from V and 3 from J; bases not matched to a gene: 17. DNA of the CDR3: TGCGCCAGCAGCTCCAAACTTACTACGGGACAGGTATACTACGAGCAGTACTTC. The encoded protein is CASSSKLTTGQVYYEQYF. The variable domain in full, completed from reference TRBV5-1 and TRBJ2-7, reads KAGVTQTPRYLIKTRGQQVTLSCSPISGHRSVSWYQQTPGQGLQFLFEYFSETQRNKGNFPGRFSGRQFSNSRSEMNVSTLELGDSALYLCASSSKLTTGQVYYEQYFGPGTRLTVT.

J is TRBJ1-1 and V is TRBV6-6, with D hard to call. This CDR3 region has 15 residues. With 5 bases removed from V and 2 bases from J, the gap between germline ends came to 15 bases. Germline CDR1 reads MNHNY; CDR2 reads SVGAGI (reference sequence). The CDR3 DNA reads TGTGCCAGCAGTCCTTATTTGGGCCGAAACACTGAAGCTTTCTTT. Amino acid sequence: CASSPYLGRNTEAFF.

The chain couples TRBV2 to TRBJ1-6; weak D call: TRBD1 (6 bases). Germline lookup yields CDR1 SNHLY and CDR2 FYNNEI. The length of the CDR3 is 15 residues. Deletions cut 6 bases from V and 4 bases from J, with 13 bases between. The CDR3 spells CASRTEQGYNSPLHF. The DNA for the CDR3 is TGTGCCAGCAGGACGGAACAGGGATATAATTCACCCCTCCACTTT.

This chain joins TRBV15 and TRBJ2-2; tentative D call: TRBD1 (6 bases). The V end lost 1 base, the J end lost 1 base, and 10 bases lay between the germline ends. CDR3 length: 16 residues. Per germline, CDR1 LNHNV and CDR2 YYDKDF (reference sequence). This CDR3 is CATSRGGTKNTGELFF. CDR3 in DNA: TGTGCCACCAGCAGAGGGGGGACAAAGAACACCGGGGAGCTGTTTTTT.

The genes are TRBV7-6 and TRBJ2-2, with D tentatively TRBD1 (6 bases). The CDR3 length is 18 residues. V shed 5 bases and J shed 5 bases, with 24 bases lying between them. Germline CDR1 SGHVS, CDR2 FNYEAQ. The CDR3, as DNA: TGTGCCAGCAGCCCGCTACCCCCGAGACAGGCGGGTACCGGGGAGCTGTTTTTT. Amino acids: CASSPLPPRQAGTGELFF.

The chain carries TRBV4-3 and TRBJ2-1; D uncertain. This CDR3 is built from 12 residues. V lost 0 bases and J lost 10, with 7 bases in between. The germline CDR1 and CDR2 sequences are LGHNA and YSLEER. This chain's CDR3 is CASSQDRREQFF. CDR3 DNA: TGCGCCAGCAGCCAAGATCGGCGGGAGCAGTTCTTC.

The V call is TRBV7-9, the J call TRBJ1-5; D is possibly TRBD1 (6 bases). In germline, CDR1 is SEHNR, CDR2 FQNEAQ (reference sequence). V was trimmed by 3 bases and J by 1 base, leaving 13 bases between them. The CDR3 consists of 16 residues. Written as DNA, the CDR3 is TGTGCCAGCAGCTTGGGGTCGGACAGAAGCAATCAGCCCCAGCATTTT. Translation gives CASSLGSDRSNQPQHF.

The chain joins TRBV27 to TRBJ2-1; no definite D call. Trimming shortened V by 0 bases and J by 13 bases, and 13 bases separated the two germline ends. CDR3 length: 13 residues. CDR1 and CDR2 (germline): MNHEY, SMNVEV (reference sequence). CDR3 protein: CASSLSWPIDQFF. DNA for the CDR3: TGTGCCAGCAGTTTATCCTGGCCGATTGATCAGTTCTTC.

The chain combines TRBV5-1 with TRBJ2-1; TRBD2 matches at 11 bases. V gave up 4 bases and J gave up 6 bases; unmatched junction bases: 3. CDR1 SGHRS and CDR2 YFSETQ come from the germline V gene. The CDR3 has 14 residues. Here the CDR3 reads CASSQGTSGNEQFF. CDR3 nucleotide sequence: TGCGCCAGCAGCCAGGGGACTAGCGGCAATGAGCAGTTCTTC.

The chain is built from TRBV28 and TRBJ2-2, with a tentative D call TRBD2 (6 bases). Germline values: CDR1 MDHEN, CDR2 SYDVKM. Trimming removed 3 bases from V and 5 bases from J, with 16 bases in between. This CDR3 is built from 16 residues. CDR3 residues: CASSFQRGTGTGELFF. The CDR3 DNA is TGTGCCAGCAGTTTCCAACGGGGGACCGGGACCGGGGAGCTGTTTTTT.

This clone has a single count. This chain connects TRBV19 to TRBJ1-3; D unclear. V was cut by 7 bases and J by 0 bases, with 13 bases left in between. This CDR3 comprises 15 residues. The germline CDR1 and CDR2 sequences are LNHDA and SQIVND (reference sequence). The CDR3 region is CASTSGRASGNTIYF. The CDR3, as DNA: TGTGCCAGTACGTCAGGAAGAGCCTCTGGAAACACCATATATTTT.

The rearrangement uses TRBV4-2 and TRBJ1-2; D gene ambiguous. Trimming removed 0 bases at V and 4 bases at J, with 12 bases between. From germline, CDR1 is LGHNA and CDR2 YNFKEQ. The CDR3 is made up of 15 amino acids. For the CDR3, the DNA is TGTGCCAGCAGCCAAGACCACAACATCCTCTATGGCTACACCTTC. Its translation: CASSQDHNILYGYTF.

The V and J genes are TRBV2 and TRBJ1-6, with D maybe TRBD1 (5 bases). Germline V gene data show CDR1 as SNHLY and CDR2 as FYNNEI. V was clipped by 7 bases and J by 7 bases, with 14 bases between them. The CDR3 is 14 residues long. CDR3 sequence: CASIGDRQNSPLHF. The CDR3 nucleotides are TGTGCCAGCATAGGAGACAGACAGAATTCACCCCTCCACTTT.